This is a list of T cell receptor beta chains from one sample in a study of technical replicates of blood from a few donors. Libraries were prepared by immunoSEQ multiplex PCR; TCRdb keeps only in-frame clonotypes and omits some of them. The profile shows roughly 73,000 clones, 85% to 95% of them singletons. Input material: T cells isolated from PBMCs. The origin of the receptors is a human donor in good health. CDR3s include the opening cysteine and the closing phenylalanine or tryptophan. The D gene is left open where the match is weak. Not every row has a clone size; where given, it reads once, few, many or a size class.

J gene: TRBJ1-2; V gene: TRBV15; CDR3 length: 15; clone size: -; D gene: TRBD1; CDR3 protein: CATSLVGGQGEGYTF; CDR3 DNA: TGTGCCACCAGTCTTGTGGGTGGACAGGGAGAGGGCTACACCTTC
J gene: TRBJ2-7; V gene: TRBV5-8; CDR3 length: 13; clone size: -; D gene: TRBD1; CDR3 protein: CASSRDRNYEQYF; CDR3 DNA: TGTGCCAGCAGCCGGGACAGAAACTACGAGCAGTACTTC
J gene: TRBJ1-2; V gene: TRBV6-6; CDR3 length: 16; clone size: -; D gene: TRBD1; CDR3 protein: CASSSIPISRGHGYTF; CDR3 DNA: TGTGCCAGCAGTTCTATACCCATATCCAGGGGGCATGGCTACACCTTC
J gene: TRBJ1-2; V gene: TRBV10-3; CDR3 length: 13; clone size: -; D gene: TRBD1; CDR3 protein: CASWDRVLYGYTF; CDR3 DNA: TGTGCCAGCTGGGACAGGGTTCTCTATGGCTACACCTTC
J gene: TRBJ1-1; V gene: TRBV2; CDR3 length: 14; clone size: -; D gene: -; CDR3 protein: CASSAGGFNTEAFF; CDR3 DNA: TGTGCCAGCAGTGCGGGAGGGTTCAACACTGAAGCTTTCTTT
J gene: TRBJ2-2; V gene: TRBV7-3; CDR3 length: 14; clone size: -; D gene: -; CDR3 protein: CASSLSGPTGELFF; CDR3 DNA: TGTGCCAGCAGCTTATCAGGGCCCACCGGGGAGCTGTTTTTT
J gene: TRBJ2-1; V gene: TRBV6-5; CDR3 length: 16; clone size: -; D gene: -; CDR3 protein: CASSYSGGFSYNEQFF; CDR3 DNA: TGTGCCAGCAGTTATTCGGGGGGCTTCTCCTACAATGAGCAGTTCTTC
J gene: TRBJ2-7; V gene: TRBV5-1; CDR3 length: 13; clone size: once; D gene: -; CDR3 protein: CASSLDQGREQYF; CDR3 DNA: TGCGCCAGCAGCTTGGATCAGGGTAGGGAGCAGTACTTC
J gene: TRBJ2-1; V gene: TRBV5-6; CDR3 length: 12; clone size: -; D gene: -; CDR3 protein: CASSPAGNEQFF; CDR3 DNA: TGTGCCAGCAGCCCGGCAGGCAATGAGCAGTTCTTC
J gene: TRBJ2-3; V gene: TRBV7-9; CDR3 length: 14; clone size: -; D gene: -; CDR3 protein: CASSARGGPDTQYF; CDR3 DNA: TGTGCCAGCAGCGCCCGTGGTGGCCCAGATACGCAGTATTTT
J gene: TRBJ1-1; V gene: TRBV5-1; CDR3 length: 14; clone size: -; D gene: -; CDR3 protein: CASSPEGENTEAFF; CDR3 DNA: TGCGCCAGCAGCCCCGAGGGGGAGAACACTGAAGCTTTCTTT
J gene: TRBJ2-3; V gene: TRBV27; CDR3 length: 15; clone size: once; D gene: TRBD2; CDR3 protein: CASSLASGSADTQYF; CDR3 DNA: TGTGCCAGCAGTTTGGCTAGCGGGAGTGCGGATACGCAGTATTTT
J gene: TRBJ2-1; V gene: TRBV12-5; CDR3 length: 16; clone size: -; D gene: -; CDR3 protein: CASGLGPPRGWNEQFF; CDR3 DNA: TGTGCTAGTGGTTTGGGGCCCCCGCGAGGGTGGAATGAGCAGTTCTTC
J gene: TRBJ1-2; V gene: TRBV19; CDR3 length: 15; clone size: -; D gene: -; CDR3 protein: CASRSQDRSYYGYTF; CDR3 DNA: TGTGCCAGTAGATCCCAGGACAGAAGCTACTATGGCTACACCTTC
J gene: TRBJ2-7; V gene: TRBV7-2; CDR3 length: 15; clone size: -; D gene: -; CDR3 protein: CASRKEAHSTYEQYF; CDR3 DNA: TGTGCCAGCAGGAAAGAGGCTCATAGTACCTACGAGCAGTACTTC
J gene: TRBJ2-1; V gene: TRBV7-6; CDR3 length: 16; clone size: -; D gene: TRBD2; CDR3 protein: CASSPTSDPRYNEQFF; CDR3 DNA: TGTGCCAGCAGCCCTACTAGCGATCCCCGCTACAATGAGCAGTTCTTC
J gene: TRBJ2-7; V gene: TRBV18; CDR3 length: 14; clone size: -; D gene: TRBD1; CDR3 protein: CASSPATGTHEQYF; CDR3 DNA: TGTGCCAGCTCACCAGCGACAGGGACCCACGAGCAGTACTTC
J gene: TRBJ2-7; V gene: TRBV29-1; CDR3 length: 12; clone size: once; D gene: TRBD1; CDR3 protein: CSVRTGQSEQYF; CDR3 DNA: TGCAGCGTCAGGACAGGGCAGTCCGAGCAGTACTTC
J gene: TRBJ2-1; V gene: TRBV29-1; CDR3 length: 19; clone size: -; D gene: TRBD2; CDR3 protein: CSVEGGLAGASSSYNEQFF; CDR3 DNA: TGCAGCGTTGAAGGTGGACTAGCGGGAGCTTCGTCCTCCTACAATGAGCAGTTCTTC
J gene: TRBJ2-7; V gene: TRBV10-1; CDR3 length: 16; clone size: -; D gene: TRBD2; CDR3 protein: CASSEGTSGGIYEQYF; CDR3 DNA: TGCGCCAGCAGTGAAGGCACTAGCGGGGGAATCTACGAGCAGTACTTC
J gene: TRBJ1-5; V gene: TRBV19; CDR3 length: 15; clone size: -; D gene: -; CDR3 protein: CASSIVQPSNQPQHF; CDR3 DNA: TGTGCCAGTAGTATAGTACAGCCAAGCAATCAGCCCCAGCATTTT
J gene: TRBJ2-1; V gene: TRBV6-6; CDR3 length: 11; clone size: -; D gene: -; CDR3 protein: CASSPYNEQFF; CDR3 DNA: TGTGCCAGCAGTCCGTACAATGAGCAGTTCTTC
J gene: TRBJ1-1; V gene: TRBV4-2; CDR3 length: 15; clone size: -; D gene: -; CDR3 protein: CASSPRQAWNTEAFF; CDR3 DNA: TGTGCCAGCAGCCCGCGCCAGGCCTGGAACACTGAAGCTTTCTTT
J gene: TRBJ1-4; V gene: TRBV21-1; CDR3 length: 14; clone size: -; D gene: -; CDR3 protein: CASSKGGTNEKLFF; CDR3 DNA: TGTGCCAGCAGCAAAGGGGGCACTAATGAAAAACTGTTTTTT
J gene: TRBJ1-1; V gene: TRBV11-3; CDR3 length: 15; clone size: -; D gene: TRBD1; CDR3 protein: CASSLGGDRAAEAFF; CDR3 DNA: TGTGCCAGCAGCTTAGGCGGGGACAGGGCTGCTGAAGCTTTCTTT
J gene: TRBJ1-4; V gene: TRBV5-1; CDR3 length: 15; clone size: -; D gene: TRBD1; CDR3 protein: CASSRQGDVNEKLFF; CDR3 DNA: TGCGCCAGCAGCCGACAGGGGGACGTTAATGAAAAACTGTTTTTT